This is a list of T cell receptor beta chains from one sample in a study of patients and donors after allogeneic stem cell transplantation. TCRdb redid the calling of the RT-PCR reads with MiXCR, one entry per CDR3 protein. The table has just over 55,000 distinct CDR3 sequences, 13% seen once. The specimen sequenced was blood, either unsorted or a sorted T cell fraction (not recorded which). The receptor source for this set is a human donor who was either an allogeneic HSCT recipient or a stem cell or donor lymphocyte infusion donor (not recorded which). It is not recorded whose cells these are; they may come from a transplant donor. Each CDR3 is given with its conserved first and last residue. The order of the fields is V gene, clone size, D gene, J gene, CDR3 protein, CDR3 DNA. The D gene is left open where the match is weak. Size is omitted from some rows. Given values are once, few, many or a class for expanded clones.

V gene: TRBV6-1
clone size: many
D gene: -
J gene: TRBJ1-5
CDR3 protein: CASSLDGLSNQPQHF
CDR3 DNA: TGTGCCAGCAGCCTGGACGGCCTTAGCAATCAGCCCCAGCATTTT

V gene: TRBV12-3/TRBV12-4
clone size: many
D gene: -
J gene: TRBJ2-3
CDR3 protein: CASSFILGGTDTQYF
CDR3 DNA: TGTGCCAGCAGTTTTATCCTAGGTGGCACAGATACGCAGTATTTT

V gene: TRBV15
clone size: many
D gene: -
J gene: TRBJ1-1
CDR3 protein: CATSSPRAPADGNTEAFF
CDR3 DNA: TGTGCCACCAGTTCCCCTCGGGCCCCGGCGGATGGGAACACTGAAGCTTTCTTT

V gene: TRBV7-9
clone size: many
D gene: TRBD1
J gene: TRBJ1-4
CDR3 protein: CASSPQGRVEKLFF
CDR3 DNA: TGTGCCAGCAGCCCACAGGGGAGGGTTGAAAAACTGTTTTTT

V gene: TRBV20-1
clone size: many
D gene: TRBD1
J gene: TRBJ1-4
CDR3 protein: CSALKGAMWANEKLFF
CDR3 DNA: TGCAGTGCCCTAAAGGGGGCGATGTGGGCTAATGAAAAACTGTTTTTT

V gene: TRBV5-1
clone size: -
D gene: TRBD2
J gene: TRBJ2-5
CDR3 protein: CASSSGGQETQYF
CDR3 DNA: TGCGCCAGCAGCTCGGGAGGCCAAGAGACCCAGTACTTC

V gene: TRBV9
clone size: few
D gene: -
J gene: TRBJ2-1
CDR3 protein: CASSPRSSLRNEQFF
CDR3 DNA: TGTGCCAGCAGCCCCCGGTCCTCCCTTCGGAATGAGCAGTTCTTC

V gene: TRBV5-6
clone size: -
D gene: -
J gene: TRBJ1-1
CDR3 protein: CANSLDISRGLNTEAFF
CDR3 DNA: TGTGCCAACAGCTTGGATATCTCCCGGGGTCTGAACACTGAAGCTTTCTTT

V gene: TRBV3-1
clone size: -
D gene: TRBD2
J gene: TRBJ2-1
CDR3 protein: CASSQDPAGVNEQFF
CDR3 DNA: TGTGCCAGCAGCCAAGATCCAGCGGGGGTCAATGAGCAGTTCTTC

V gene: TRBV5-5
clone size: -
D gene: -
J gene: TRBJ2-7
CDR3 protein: CASSWRAPNEQYF
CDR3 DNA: TGTGCCAGCAGCTGGAGGGCCCCGAACGAGCAGTACTTC

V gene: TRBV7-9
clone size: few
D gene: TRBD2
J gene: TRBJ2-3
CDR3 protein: CASSPLGAGLTDTQYF
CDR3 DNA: TGTGCCAGCAGCCCCCTAGGAGCGGGGCTCACAGATACGCAGTATTTT

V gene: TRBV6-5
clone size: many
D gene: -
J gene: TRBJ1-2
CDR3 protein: CASSYSRKGYGYTF
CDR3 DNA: TGTGCCAGCAGTTACTCAAGGAAGGGGTATGGCTACACCTTC

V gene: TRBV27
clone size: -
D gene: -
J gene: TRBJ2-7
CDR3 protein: CASRMGWGSYEQYF
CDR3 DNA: TGTGCCAGCCGTATGGGATGGGGTTCCTACGAGCAGTACTTC

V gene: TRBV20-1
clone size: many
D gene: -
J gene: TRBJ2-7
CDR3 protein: CSLKLAGTYEQYF
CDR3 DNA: TGTAGCCTCAAGCTGGCGGGGACCTACGAGCAGTACTTC

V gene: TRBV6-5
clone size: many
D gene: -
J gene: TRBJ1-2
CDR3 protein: CASSYRSSRALYGYTF
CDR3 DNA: TGTGCCAGCAGTTACCGGTCCAGCAGGGCGCTCTATGGCTACACCTTC

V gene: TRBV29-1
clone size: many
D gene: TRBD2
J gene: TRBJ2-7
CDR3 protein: CSVEAFGGSEQYF
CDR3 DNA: TGCAGCGTTGAAGCTTTCGGGGGGAGCGAGCAGTACTTC

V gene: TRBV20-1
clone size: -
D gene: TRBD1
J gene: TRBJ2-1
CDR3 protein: CSAISGTEAYNEQFF
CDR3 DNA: TGCAGTGCAATATCCGGGACAGAGGCCTACAATGAGCAGTTCTTC